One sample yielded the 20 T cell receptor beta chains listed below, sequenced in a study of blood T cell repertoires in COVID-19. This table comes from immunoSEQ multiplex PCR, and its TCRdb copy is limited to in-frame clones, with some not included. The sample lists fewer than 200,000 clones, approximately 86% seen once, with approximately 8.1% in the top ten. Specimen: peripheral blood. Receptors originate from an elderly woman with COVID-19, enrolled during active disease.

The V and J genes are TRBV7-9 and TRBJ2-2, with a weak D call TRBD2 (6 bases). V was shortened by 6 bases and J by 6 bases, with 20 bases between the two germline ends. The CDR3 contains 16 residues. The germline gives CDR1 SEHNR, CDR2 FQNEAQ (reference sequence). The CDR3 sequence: CASRPGMSGSSGELFF. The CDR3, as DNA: TGTGCCAGCAGACCTGGGATGTCCGGGAGTTCCGGGGAGCTGTTTTTT.

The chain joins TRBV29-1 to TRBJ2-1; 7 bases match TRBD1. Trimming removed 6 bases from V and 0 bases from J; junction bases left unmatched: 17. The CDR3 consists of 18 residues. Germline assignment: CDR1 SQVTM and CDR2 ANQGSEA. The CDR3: CSVHRGSGIRSSYNEQFF. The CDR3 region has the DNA TGCAGCGTCCACAGGGGATCGGGAATAAGGAGCTCCTACAATGAGCAGTTCTTC.

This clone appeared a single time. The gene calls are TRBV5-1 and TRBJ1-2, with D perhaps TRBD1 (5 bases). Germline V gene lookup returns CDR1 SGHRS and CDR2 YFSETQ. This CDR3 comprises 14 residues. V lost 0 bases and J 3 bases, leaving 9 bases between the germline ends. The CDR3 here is CASSLAREDYGYTF. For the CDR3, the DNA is TGCGCCAGCAGCTTGGCCAGGGAGGACTATGGCTACACCTTC.

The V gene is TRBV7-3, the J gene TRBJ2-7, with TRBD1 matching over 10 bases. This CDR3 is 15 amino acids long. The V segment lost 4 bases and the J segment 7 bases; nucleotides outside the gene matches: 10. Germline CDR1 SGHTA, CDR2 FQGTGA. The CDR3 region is CASSSRQGAPSEQYF. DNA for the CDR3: TGTGCCAGCAGCTCCAGACAGGGGGCGCCGAGTGAGCAGTACTTC.

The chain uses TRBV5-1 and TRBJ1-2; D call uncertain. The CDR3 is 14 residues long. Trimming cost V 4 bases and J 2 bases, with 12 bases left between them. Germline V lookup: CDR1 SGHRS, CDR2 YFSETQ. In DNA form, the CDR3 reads TGCGCCAGCAGCGCTGACGGGGTCAACTATGGCTACACCTTC. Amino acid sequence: CASSADGVNYGYTF.

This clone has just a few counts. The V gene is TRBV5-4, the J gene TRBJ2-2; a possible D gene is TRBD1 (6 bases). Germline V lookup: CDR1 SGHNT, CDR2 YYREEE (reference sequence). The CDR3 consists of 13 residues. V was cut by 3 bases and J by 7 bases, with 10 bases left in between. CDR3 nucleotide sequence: TGTGCCAGCAGCTCCTACAGGGACGGGGAGCTGTTTTTT. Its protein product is CASSSYRDGELFF.

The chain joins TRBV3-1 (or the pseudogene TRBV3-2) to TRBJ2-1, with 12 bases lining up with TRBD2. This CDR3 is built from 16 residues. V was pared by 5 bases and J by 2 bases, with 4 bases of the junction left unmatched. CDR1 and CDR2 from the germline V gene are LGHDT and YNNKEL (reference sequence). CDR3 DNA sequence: TGTGCCAGCAGCTCTCGGACTAGCGGGACCTACAATGAGCAGTTCTTC. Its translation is CASSSRTSGTYNEQFF.

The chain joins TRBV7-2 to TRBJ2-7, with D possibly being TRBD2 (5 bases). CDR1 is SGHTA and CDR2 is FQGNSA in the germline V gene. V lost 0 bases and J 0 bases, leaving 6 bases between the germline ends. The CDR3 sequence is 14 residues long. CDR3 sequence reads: CASSLADYSYEQYF. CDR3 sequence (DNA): TGTGCCAGCAGCTTAGCCGACTACTCCTACGAGCAGTACTTC.

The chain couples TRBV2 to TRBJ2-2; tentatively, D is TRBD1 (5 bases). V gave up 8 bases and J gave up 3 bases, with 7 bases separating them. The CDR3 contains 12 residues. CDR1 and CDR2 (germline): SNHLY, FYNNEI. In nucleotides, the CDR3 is TGTGCCAGCCAGACAGACACCGGGGAGCTGTTTTTT. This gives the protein CASQTDTGELFF.

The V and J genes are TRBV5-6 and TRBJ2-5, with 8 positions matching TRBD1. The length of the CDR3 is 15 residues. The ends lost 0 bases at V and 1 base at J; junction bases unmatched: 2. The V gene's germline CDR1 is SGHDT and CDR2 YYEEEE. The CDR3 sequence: CASSLGQGTQETQYF. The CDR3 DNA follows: TGTGCCAGCAGCTTGGGACAGGGGACCCAAGAGACCCAGTACTTC.

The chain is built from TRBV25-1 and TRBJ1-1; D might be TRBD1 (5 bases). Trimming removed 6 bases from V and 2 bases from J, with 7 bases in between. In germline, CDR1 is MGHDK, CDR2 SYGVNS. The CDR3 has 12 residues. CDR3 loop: CASRQANTEAFF. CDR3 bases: TGTGCCAGCAGACAGGCCAACACTGAAGCTTTCTTT.

CDR3 sequence: CASSKTGSMLAFF. The DNA of the CDR3 is TGTGCCAGCAGTAAGACAGGGAGCATGTTGGCTTTCTTT. The rearrangement joins TRBV6-5 to TRBJ1-1, with TRBD1 matching over 7 bases. From germline, CDR1 is MNHEY and CDR2 SVGAGI. CDR3 size: 13 residues. Losses at the gene ends were 5 bases for V and 11 bases for J; bases not matched to a gene: 11.

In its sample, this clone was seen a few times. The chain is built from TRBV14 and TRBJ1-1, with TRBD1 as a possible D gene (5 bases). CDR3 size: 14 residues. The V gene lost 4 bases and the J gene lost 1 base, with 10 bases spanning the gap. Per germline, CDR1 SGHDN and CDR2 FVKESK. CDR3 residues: CASSLTQGNTEAFF. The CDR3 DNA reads TGTGCCAGCAGCCTAACGCAGGGGAACACTGAAGCTTTCTTT. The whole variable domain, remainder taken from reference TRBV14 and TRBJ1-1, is EAGVTQFPSHSVIEKGQTVTLRCDPISGHDNLYWYRRVMGKEIKFLLHFVKESKQDESGMPNNRFLAERTGGTYSTLKVQPAELEDSGVYFCASSLTQGNTEAFFGQGTRLTVV.

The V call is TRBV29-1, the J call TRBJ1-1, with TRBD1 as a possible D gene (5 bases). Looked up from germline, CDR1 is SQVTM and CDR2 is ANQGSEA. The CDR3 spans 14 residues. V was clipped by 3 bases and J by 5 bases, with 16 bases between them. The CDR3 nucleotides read TGCAGCGTTGAGGGGGAGGGCGTGGGAACTGAAGCTTTCTTT. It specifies CSVEGEGVGTEAFF.

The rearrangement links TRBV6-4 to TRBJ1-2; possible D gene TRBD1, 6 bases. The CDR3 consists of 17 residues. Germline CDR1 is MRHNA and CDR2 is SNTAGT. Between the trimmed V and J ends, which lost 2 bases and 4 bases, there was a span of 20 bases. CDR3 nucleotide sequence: TGTGCCAGCAGTGACCTCAGTACCAGGGGAGCGCCCTATGGCTACACCTTC. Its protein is CASSDLSTRGAPYGYTF.

Written as DNA, the CDR3 is TGCAGCGTTGAAGAATTGTCGGGAAGCTCCTACAATGAGCAGTTCTTC. Its protein is CSVEELSGSSYNEQFF. This rearrangement joins TRBV29-1 to TRBJ2-1; D is perhaps TRBD2 (5 bases). The V gene's germline CDR1 is SQVTM and CDR2 ANQGSEA. This CDR3 contains 16 residues. Deletions cut 0 bases from V and 0 bases from J, with 12 bases between.

The CDR3 sequence: CASSSGQGGHYEQYF. CDR3 nucleotides: TGTGCCAGCAGCTCAGGACAGGGGGGTCACTACGAGCAGTACTTC. The chain employs TRBV13 and TRBJ2-7; 10 nucleotides agree with TRBD1. Germline V lookup: CDR1 PRHDT, CDR2 FYEKMQ (reference sequence). The CDR3 spans 15 residues. The trim removed 4 bases at V and 3 bases at J, leaving 6 bases unmatched.

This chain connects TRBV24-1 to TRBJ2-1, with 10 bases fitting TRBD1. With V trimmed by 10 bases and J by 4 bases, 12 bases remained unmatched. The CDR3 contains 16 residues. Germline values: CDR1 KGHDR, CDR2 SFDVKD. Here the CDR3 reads CATTGGTGETYNEQFF. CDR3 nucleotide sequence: TGTGCCACGACAGGGGGGACAGGGGAAACGTACAATGAGCAGTTCTTC.

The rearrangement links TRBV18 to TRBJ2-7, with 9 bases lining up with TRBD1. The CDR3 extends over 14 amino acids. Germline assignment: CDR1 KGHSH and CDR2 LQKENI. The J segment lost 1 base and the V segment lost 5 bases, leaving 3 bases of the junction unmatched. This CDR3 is CASSAGQGSYEQYF. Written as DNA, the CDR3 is TGTGCCAGCTCAGCAGGACAGGGGTCCTACGAGCAGTACTTC.

The CDR3 coding sequence is TGTGCCAGCAGCCCATCGGGCAGGGACTACTATGGCTACACCTTC. Protein: CASSPSGRDYYGYTF. The chain employs TRBV14 and TRBJ1-2, with TRBD1 as a possible D gene (5 bases). V was trimmed by 4 bases and J by 3 bases, leaving 15 bases between them. Germline CDR1 reads SGHDN; CDR2 reads FVKESK. CDR3 size: 15 residues. Full variable domain (remainder filled in from reference TRBV14 and TRBJ1-2): EAGVTQFPSHSVIEKGQTVTLRCDPISGHDNLYWYRRVMGKEIKFLLHFVKESKQDESGMPNNRFLAERTGGTYSTLKVQPAELEDSGVYFCASSPSGRDYYGYTFGSGTRLTVV.